This T cell receptor (beta chain) was sequenced for a study of T-cell reconstitution after alpha-beta-depleted transplantation in children. Using unique molecular identifiers, the investigators prepared the TCRbeta library. From the PCR reads, TCRdb called clonotypes with MiXCR, one entry per CDR3 protein. In the table there are 700,000 or so distinct CDR3 sequences, 10% to 15% of which are singletons. Trimming removed 0 bases at V and 1 base at J, with 14 bases between. The germline V gene encodes CDR1 SGHRS and CDR2 YFSETQ. The CDR3 covers 16 residues. Ten or more counts support this clonotype. The TCR was taken from a girl aged 2-9 years with congenital amegakaryocytic thrombocytopenia, due to receive a stem cell transplant. The rearrangement joins TRBV5-1 to TRBJ2-7; maybe TRBD2 (6 bases). The sequences come from PBMCs, collected before TCRalphabeta/CD19-depleted stem cell transplant. Here the CDR3 reads CASSLAGGELSYEQYF. CDR3 in DNA: TGCGCCAGCAGCTTGGCCGGCGGGGAATTATCCTACGAGCAGTACTTC.